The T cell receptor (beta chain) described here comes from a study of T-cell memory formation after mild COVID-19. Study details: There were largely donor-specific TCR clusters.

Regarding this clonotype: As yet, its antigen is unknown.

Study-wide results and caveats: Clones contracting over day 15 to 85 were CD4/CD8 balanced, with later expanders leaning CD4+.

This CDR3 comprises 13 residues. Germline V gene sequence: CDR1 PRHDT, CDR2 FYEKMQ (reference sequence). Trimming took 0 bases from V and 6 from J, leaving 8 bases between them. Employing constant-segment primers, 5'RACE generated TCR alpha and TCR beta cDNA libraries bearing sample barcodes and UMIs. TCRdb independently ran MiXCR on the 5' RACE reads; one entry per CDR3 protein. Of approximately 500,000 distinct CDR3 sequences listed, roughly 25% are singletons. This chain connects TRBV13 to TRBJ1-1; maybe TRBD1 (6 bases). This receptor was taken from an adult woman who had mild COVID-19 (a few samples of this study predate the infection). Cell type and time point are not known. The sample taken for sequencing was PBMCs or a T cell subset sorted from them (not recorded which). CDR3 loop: CASSLGRGAEAFF. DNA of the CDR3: TGTGCCAGCAGCTTAGGCAGGGGTGCTGAAGCTTTCTTT.